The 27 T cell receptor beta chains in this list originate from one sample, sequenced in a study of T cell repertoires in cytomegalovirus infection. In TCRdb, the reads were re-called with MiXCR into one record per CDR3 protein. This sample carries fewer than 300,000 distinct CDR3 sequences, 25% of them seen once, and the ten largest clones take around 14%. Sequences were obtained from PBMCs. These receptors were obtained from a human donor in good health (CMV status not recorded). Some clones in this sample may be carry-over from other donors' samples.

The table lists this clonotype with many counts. The CDR3 DNA is TGTGCCAGCACCTCTAGCGGGAGTTCAGATACGCAGTATTTT. Its protein is CASTSSGSSDTQYF. The chain couples TRBV12-3 or TRBV12-4 to TRBJ2-3, with 10 bases aligning to TRBD2. The CDR3 runs 14 residues. Germline trimming cut 7 bases from V and 4 bases from J; bases unmatched to any gene: 5.

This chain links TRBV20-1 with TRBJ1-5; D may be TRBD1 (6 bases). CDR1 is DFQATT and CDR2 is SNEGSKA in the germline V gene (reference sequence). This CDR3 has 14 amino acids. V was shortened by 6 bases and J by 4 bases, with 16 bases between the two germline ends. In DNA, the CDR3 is TGCAGTGCCTCGGACAGCGCGAAAAATCAGCCCCAGCATTTT. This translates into CSASDSAKNQPQHF.

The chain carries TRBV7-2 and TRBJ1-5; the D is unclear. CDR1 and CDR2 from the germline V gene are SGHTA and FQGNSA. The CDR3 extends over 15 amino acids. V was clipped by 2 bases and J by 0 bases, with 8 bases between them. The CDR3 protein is CASSLTVYSNQPQHF. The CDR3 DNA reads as TGTGCCAGCAGCTTAACAGTTTATAGCAATCAGCCCCAGCATTTT. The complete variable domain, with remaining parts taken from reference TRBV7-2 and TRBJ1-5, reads GAGVSQSPSNKVTEKGKDVELRCDPISGHTALYWYRQSLGQGLEFLIYFQGNSAPDKSGLPSDRFSAERTGGSVSTLTIQRTQQEDSAVYLCASSLTVYSNQPQHFGDGTRLSIL.

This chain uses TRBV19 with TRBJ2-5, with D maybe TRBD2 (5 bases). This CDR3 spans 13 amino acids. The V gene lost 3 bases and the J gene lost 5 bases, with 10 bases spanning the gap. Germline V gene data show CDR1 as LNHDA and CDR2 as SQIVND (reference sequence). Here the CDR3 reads CASSIGMAETQYF. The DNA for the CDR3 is TGTGCCAGTAGTATCGGGATGGCGGAGACCCAGTACTTC.

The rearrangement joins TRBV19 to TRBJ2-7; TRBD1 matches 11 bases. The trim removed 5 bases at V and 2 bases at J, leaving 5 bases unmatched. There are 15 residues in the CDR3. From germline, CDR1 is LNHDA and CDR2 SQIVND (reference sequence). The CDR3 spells CASSAPGQGAYEQYF. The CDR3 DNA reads TGTGCCAGTAGTGCACCGGGACAGGGGGCCTACGAGCAGTACTTC. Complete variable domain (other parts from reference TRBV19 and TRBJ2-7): DGGITQSPKYLFRKEGQNVTLSCEQNLNHDAMYWYRQDPGQGLRLIYYSQIVNDFQKGDIAEGYSVSREKKESFPLTVTSAQKNPTAFYLCASSAPGQGAYEQYFGPGTRLTVT.

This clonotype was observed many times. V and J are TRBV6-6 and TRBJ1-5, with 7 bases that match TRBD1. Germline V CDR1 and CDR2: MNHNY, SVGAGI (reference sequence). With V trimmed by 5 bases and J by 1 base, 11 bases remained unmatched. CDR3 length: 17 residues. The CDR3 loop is CASSGLSGTASNQPQHF. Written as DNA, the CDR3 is TGTGCCAGCAGTGGACTGTCCGGGACAGCAAGCAATCAGCCCCAGCATTTT.

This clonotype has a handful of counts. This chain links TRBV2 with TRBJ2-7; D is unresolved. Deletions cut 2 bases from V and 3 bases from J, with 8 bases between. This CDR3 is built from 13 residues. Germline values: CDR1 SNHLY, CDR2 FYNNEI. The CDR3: CASSESAYYEQYF. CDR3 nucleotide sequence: TGTGCCAGCAGTGAATCGGCTTACTACGAGCAGTACTTC.

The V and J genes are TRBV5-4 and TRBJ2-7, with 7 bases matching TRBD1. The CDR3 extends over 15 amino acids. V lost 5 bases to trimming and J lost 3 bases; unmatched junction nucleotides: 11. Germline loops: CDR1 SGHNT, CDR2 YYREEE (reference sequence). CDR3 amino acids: CASSADRDSGYEQYF. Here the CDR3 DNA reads TGTGCCAGCAGTGCCGACAGGGATAGTGGCTACGAGCAGTACTTC.

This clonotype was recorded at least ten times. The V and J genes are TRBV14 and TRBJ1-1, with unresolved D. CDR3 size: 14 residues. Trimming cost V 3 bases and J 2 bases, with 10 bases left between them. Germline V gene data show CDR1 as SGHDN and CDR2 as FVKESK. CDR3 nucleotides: TGTGCCAGCAGCCATAATCCACACAACACTGAAGCTTTCTTT. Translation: CASSHNPHNTEAFF.

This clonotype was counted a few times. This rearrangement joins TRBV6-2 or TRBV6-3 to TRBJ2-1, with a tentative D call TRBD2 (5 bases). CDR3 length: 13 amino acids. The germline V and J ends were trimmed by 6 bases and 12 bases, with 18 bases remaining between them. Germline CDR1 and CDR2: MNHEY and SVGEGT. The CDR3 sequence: CASSEPGRRGQFF. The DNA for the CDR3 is TGTGCCAGCAGCGAACCGGGCCGCCGGGGGCAGTTCTTC.

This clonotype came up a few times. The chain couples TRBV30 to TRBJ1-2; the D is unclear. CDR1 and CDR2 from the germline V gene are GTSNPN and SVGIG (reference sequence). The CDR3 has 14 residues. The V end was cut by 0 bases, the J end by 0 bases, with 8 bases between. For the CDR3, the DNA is TGTGCCTGGAGTGTACAAGGAACTAACTATGGCTACACCTTC. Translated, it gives CAWSVQGTNYGYTF. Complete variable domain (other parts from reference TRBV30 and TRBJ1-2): SQTIHQWPATLVQPVGSPLSLECTVEGTSNPNLYWYRQAAGRGLQLLFYSVGIGQISSEVPQNLSASRPQDRQFILSSKKLLLSDSGFYLCAWSVQGTNYGYTFGSGTRLTVV.

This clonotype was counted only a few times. CDR3 loop: CASSETGLGYGYTF. The CDR3 DNA follows: TGTGCCAGCAGCGAAACAGGACTAGGCTATGGCTACACCTTC. The chain combines TRBV2 with TRBJ1-2; a possible D gene is TRBD1 (5 bases). The V gene lost 6 bases and the J gene lost 4 bases, with 15 bases spanning the gap. The CDR3 totals 14 residues. CDR1 is SNHLY and CDR2 is FYNNEI in the germline V gene.

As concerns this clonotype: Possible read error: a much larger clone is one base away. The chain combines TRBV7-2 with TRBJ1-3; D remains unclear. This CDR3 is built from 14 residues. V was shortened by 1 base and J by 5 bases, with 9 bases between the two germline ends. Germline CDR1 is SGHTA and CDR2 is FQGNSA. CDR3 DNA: TGTGCCAGCAGCTTAGGATACGGCAGAAACACCATATATTTT. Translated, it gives CASSLGYGRNTIYF. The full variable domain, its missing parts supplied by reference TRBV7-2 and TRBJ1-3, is GAGVSQSPSNKVTEKGKDVELRCDPISGHTALYWYRQSLGQGLEFLIYFQGNSAPDKSGLPSDRFSAERTGGSVSTLTIQRTQQEDSAVYLCASSLGYGRNTIYFGEGSWLTVV.

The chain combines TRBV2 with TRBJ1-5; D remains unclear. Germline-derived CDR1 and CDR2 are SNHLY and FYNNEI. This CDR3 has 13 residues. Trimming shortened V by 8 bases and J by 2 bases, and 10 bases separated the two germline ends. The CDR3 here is CASEETGNQPQHF. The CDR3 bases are TGTGCCAGCGAGGAAACAGGCAATCAGCCCCAGCATTTT. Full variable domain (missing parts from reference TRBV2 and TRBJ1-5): EPEVTQTPSHQVTQMGQEVILRCVPISNHLYFYWYRQILGQKVEFLVSFYNNEISEKSEIFDDQFSVERPDGSNFTLKIRSTKLEDSAMYFCASEETGNQPQHFGDGTRLSIL.

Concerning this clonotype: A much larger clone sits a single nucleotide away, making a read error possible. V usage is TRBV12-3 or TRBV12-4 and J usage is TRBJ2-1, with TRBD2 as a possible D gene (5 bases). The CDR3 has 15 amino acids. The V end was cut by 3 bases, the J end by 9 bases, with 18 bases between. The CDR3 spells CASSFGERDYGEQFF. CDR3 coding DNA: TGTGCCAGCAGTTTCGGGGAGAGGGATTATGGTGAGCAGTTCTTC.

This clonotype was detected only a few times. The CDR3 DNA sequence: TGTGCCAGTAGTATGGGGGCGCAGGGTTCAGCCCAGCATTTT. Protein sequence: CASSMGAQGSAQHF. V is TRBV19 and J is TRBJ1-5; D possibly corresponds to TRBD1 (6 bases). V was shortened by 3 bases and J by 11 bases, with 17 bases between the two germline ends. Germline V gene lookup returns CDR1 LNHDA and CDR2 SQIVND (reference sequence). The CDR3 length is 14 residues.

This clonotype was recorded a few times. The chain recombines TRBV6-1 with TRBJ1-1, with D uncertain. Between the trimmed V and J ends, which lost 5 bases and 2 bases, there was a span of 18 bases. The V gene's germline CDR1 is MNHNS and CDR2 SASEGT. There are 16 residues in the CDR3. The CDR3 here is CASSLTPADGNTEAFF. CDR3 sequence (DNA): TGTGCCAGCAGTTTGACCCCAGCCGACGGAAACACTGAAGCTTTCTTT.

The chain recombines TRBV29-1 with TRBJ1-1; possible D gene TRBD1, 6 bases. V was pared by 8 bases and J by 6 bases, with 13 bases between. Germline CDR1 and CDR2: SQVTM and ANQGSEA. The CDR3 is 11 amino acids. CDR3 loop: CSPYRESEAFF. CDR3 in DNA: TGCAGCCCCTACAGGGAATCTGAAGCTTTCTTT.

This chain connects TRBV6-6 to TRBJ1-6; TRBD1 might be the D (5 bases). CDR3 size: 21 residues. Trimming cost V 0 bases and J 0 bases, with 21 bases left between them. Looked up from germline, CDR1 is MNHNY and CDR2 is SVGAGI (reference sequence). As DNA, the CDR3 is TGTGCCAGCAGTTACTCGGGACCGGGCGTTGGGCGGAGCTCCTATAATTCACCCCTCCACTTT. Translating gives CASSYSGPGVGRSSYNSPLHF.

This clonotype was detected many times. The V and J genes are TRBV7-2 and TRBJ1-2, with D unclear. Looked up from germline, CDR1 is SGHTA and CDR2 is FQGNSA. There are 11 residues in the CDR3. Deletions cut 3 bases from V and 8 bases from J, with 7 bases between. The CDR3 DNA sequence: TGTGCCAGCAGCTTCGACGGGGGCTACACCTTC. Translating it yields CASSFDGGYTF.

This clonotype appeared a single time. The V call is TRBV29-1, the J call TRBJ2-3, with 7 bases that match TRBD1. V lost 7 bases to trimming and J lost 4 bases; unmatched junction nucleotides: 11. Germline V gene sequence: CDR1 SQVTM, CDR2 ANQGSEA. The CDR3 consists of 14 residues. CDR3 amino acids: CSASTGRGADTQYF. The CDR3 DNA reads TGCAGCGCCTCGACAGGGAGAGGGGCAGATACGCAGTATTTT.

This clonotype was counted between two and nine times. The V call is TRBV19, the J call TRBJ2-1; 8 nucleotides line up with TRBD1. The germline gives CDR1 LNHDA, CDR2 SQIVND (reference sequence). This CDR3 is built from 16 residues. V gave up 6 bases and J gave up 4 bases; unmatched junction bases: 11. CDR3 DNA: TGTGCCAGTAGAAACGACAGGGGCCGTGGATACAATGAGCAGTTCTTC. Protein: CASRNDRGRGYNEQFF.

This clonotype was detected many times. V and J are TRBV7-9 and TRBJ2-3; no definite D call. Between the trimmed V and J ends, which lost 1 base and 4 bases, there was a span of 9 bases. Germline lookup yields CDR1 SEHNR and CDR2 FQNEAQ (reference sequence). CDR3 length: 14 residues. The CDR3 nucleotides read TGTGCCAGCAGCTTAGGGGCAGAGGCAGATACGCAGTATTTT. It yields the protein CASSLGAEADTQYF.

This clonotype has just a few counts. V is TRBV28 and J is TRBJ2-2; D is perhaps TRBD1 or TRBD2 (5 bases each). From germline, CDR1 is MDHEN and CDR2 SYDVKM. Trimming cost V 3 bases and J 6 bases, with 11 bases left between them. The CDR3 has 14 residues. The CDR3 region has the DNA TGTGCCAGCAGTTTTGGGGGATTGGCCGGGGAGCTGTTTTTT. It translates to CASSFGGLAGELFF.

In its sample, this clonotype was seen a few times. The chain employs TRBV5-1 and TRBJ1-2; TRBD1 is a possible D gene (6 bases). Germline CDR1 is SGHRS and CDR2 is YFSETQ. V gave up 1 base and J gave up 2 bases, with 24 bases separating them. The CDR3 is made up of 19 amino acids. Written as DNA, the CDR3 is TGCGCCAGCAGCTTGCAGTTCGGGACGAGAGGGGGAGAAAACTATGGCTACACCTTC. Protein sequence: CASSLQFGTRGGENYGYTF. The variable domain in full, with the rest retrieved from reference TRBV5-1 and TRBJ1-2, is KAGVTQTPRYLIKTRGQQVTLSCSPISGHRSVSWYQQTPGQGLQFLFEYFSETQRNKGNFPGRFSGRQFSNSRSEMNVSTLELGDSALYLCASSLQFGTRGGENYGYTFGSGTRLTVV.

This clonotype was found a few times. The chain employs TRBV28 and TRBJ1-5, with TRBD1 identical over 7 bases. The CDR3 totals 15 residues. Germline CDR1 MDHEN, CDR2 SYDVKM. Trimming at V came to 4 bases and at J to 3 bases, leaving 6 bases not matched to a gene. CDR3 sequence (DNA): TGTGCCAGCAGTTCGACAGGGATCTCCAATCAGCCCCAGCATTTT. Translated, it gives CASSSTGISNQPQHF.

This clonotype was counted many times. The CDR3 sequence: CASSLATGVRSTEAFF. CDR3 sequence (DNA): TGTGCCAGCAGCTTAGCTACGGGGGTGAGGAGCACTGAAGCTTTCTTT. V usage is TRBV7-8 and J usage is TRBJ1-1, with D possibly being TRBD1 (5 bases). Per the germline V gene, CDR1 is SGHVS and CDR2 is FQNEAQ. The CDR3 is 16 amino acids. The ends were cut back, 0 bases at V and 4 bases at J, with 15 bases in the middle.